This paragraph covers one TCR beta chain sequence. This entry comes from a study of T cell changes during pregnancy in multiple sclerosis. Some clones are missing from TCRdb's copy, which holds only in-frame ones; the method was immunoSEQ multiplex PCR. The sample includes about 40,000 clones, approximately 88% of them seen just once. V dropped 6 bases and J dropped 4 bases, with 7 bases sitting between them. Germline CDR1 is SQVTM and CDR2 is ANQGSEA. CDR3 length: 11 amino acids. The rearrangement uses TRBV29-1 and TRBJ2-1, with D uncertain. The source material was peripheral blood, sampled in the first trimester of pregnancy. The sequence derives from a female donor in good health, enrolled as a control in a pregnancy study. The CDR3 nucleotides read TGCAGCGTCGTCGCGTACAATGAGCAGTTCTTC. This sequence encodes CSVVAYNEQFF.